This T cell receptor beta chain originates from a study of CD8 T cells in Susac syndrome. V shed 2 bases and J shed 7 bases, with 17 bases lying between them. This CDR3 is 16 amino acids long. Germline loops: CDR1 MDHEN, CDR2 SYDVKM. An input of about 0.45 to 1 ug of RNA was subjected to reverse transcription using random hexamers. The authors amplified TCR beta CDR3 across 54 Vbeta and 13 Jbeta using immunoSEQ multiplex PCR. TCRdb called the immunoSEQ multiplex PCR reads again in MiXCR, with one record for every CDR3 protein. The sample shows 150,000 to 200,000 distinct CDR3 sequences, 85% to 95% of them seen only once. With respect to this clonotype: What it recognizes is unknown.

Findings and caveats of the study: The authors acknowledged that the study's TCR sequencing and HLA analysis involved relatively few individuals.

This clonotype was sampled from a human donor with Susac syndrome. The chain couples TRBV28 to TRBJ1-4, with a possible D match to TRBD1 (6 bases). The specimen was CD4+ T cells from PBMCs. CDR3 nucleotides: TGTGCCAGCAGTTTAATGTTGGGGGGCGGAATTGAAAAACTGTTTTTT. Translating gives CASSLMLGGGIEKLFF.